These 7 T cell receptor beta chains came from one sample sequenced in a study of cytomegalovirus exposure and HLA in healthy donors. PCR employed 60 Vbeta and 13 Jbeta primers. The data were produced by immunoSEQ multiplex PCR, yet TCRdb's version contains in-frame clones alone and is incomplete. The sample has about 150,000 clones, approximately 72% seen once. Input material: PBMCs. The receptor source for this set is a man aged 40-55 years in good health and CMV-seronegative.

The rearrangement joins TRBV18 to TRBJ1-2; the D gene is possibly TRBD1 (5 bases). The CDR3 is 15 amino acids. Looked up from germline, CDR1 is KGHSH and CDR2 is LQKENI. V shed 0 bases and J shed 2 bases, with 10 bases lying between them. The CDR3 here is CASSPPRQTNYGYTF. In nucleotides, the CDR3 is TGTGCCAGCTCACCACCTCGACAGACAAACTATGGCTACACCTTC.

The V call is TRBV5-4, the J call TRBJ1-2, with D perhaps TRBD1 (6 bases). The V gene lost 4 bases and the J gene lost 7 bases, with 17 bases spanning the gap. CDR1 and CDR2 (germline): SGHNT, YYREEE (reference sequence). The CDR3 contains 14 residues. The DNA of the CDR3 is TGTGCCAGCAGCGATCAAACAGGGTTGGGTGGCTACACCTTC. Translation: CASSDQTGLGGYTF.

The gene calls are TRBV19 and TRBJ2-3; 10 bases map to TRBD1. Germline CDR1 and CDR2: LNHDA and SQIVND (reference sequence). The CDR3 spans 14 residues. V was pared by 6 bases and J by 6 bases, with 6 bases of the junction left unmatched. The CDR3 here is CASRPGQGSDTQYF. The CDR3, as DNA: TGTGCCAGTAGACCGGGACAGGGGTCCGATACGCAGTATTTT.

The sample holds one count of this clone. The rearrangement joins TRBV19 to TRBJ2-6; 7 bases match TRBD1. The germline V gene encodes CDR1 LNHDA and CDR2 SQIVND (reference sequence). V shed 5 bases and J 4 bases; nucleotides not matched to a gene: 11. The length of the CDR3 is 17 residues. In DNA form, the CDR3 reads TGTGCCAGTAGTGATTACAGGGGCTTAGTGGGGGCCAACGTCCTGACTTTC. This encodes CASSDYRGLVGANVLTF.

The CDR3 protein is CASSSQGADTIYF. The CDR3 region has the DNA TGTGCCAGCAGCTCACAGGGAGCGGACACCATATATTTT. The chain recombines TRBV5-6 with TRBJ1-3, with D perhaps TRBD1 (6 bases). The CDR3 totals 13 residues. CDR1 is SGHDT and CDR2 is YYEEEE in the germline V gene. Trimming shortened V by 3 bases and J by 8 bases, and 12 bases separated the two germline ends.

This clone was picked up a small number of times. The chain couples TRBV11-1 to TRBJ1-1, with TRBD1 matching 7 bases. J lost 2 bases, V lost 5 bases, and 11 bases had no gene match. The CDR3 contains 16 residues. The V gene's germline CDR1 is SGHAT and CDR2 FQDESV (reference sequence). The CDR3, as DNA: TGTGCCAGCAGCCACCGTTGGGGGACAGCTAACACTGAAGCTTTCTTT. Protein product: CASSHRWGTANTEAFF.

The chain employs TRBV9 and TRBJ2-6; D uncertain. The CDR3 totals 17 residues. Trimming cost V 0 bases and J 0 bases, with 10 bases left between them. Germline values: CDR1 SGDLS, CDR2 YYNGEE. In nucleotides, the CDR3 is TGTGCCAGCAGCGTAGCCGTTAAGAGCTCTGGGGCCAACGTCCTGACTTTC. This sequence encodes CASSVAVKSSGANVLTF.